This note documents a single T cell receptor (beta chain) sequence. Before they underwent DNA extraction, samples held 1-10 million cryopreserved PBMC. The V gene's germline CDR1 is MNHEY and CDR2 SVGAGI. The CDR3 extends over 15 amino acids. V was trimmed by 3 bases and J by 6 bases, leaving 15 bases between them. The sample originates from a study of long-term antiretroviral therapy in people with HIV. A v3.0 immunoSEQ assay was performed at survey level. Repertoires were generated with immunoSEQ multiplex PCR, while TCRdb's copy carries only in-frame clones and drops some. This table holds roughly 17,000 clones, over 70% found once.

Sequences were derived from unsorted PBMCs, sampled 0.3 years before starting antiretroviral therapy. This clonotype originated in a man aged 45 to 65 with HIV. The J gene is TRBJ2-1, the V gene TRBV6-5, with D perhaps matching TRBD1 or TRBD2 (6 bases each). The CDR3 DNA follows: TGTGCCAGCAGTTATGGGACTGTAGGGGGCAATGAGCAGTTCTTC. This translates into CASSYGTVGGNEQFF.